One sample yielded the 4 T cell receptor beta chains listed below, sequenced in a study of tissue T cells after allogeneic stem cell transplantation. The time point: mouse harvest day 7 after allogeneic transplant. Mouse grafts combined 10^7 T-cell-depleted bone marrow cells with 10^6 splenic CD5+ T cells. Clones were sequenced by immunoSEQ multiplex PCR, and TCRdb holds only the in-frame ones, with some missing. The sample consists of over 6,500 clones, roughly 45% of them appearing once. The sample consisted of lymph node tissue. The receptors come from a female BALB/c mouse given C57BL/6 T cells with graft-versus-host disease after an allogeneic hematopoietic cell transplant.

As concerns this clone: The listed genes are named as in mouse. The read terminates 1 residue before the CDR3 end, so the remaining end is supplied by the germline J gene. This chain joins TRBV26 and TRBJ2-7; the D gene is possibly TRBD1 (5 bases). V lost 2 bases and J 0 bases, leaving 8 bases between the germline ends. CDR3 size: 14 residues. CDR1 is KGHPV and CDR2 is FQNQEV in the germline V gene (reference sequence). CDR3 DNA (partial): TGTGCCAGCAGTCTGGGACAAAGCTCCTATGAACAGTAC. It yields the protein CASSLGQSSYEQY. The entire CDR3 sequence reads CASSLGQSSYEQYF.

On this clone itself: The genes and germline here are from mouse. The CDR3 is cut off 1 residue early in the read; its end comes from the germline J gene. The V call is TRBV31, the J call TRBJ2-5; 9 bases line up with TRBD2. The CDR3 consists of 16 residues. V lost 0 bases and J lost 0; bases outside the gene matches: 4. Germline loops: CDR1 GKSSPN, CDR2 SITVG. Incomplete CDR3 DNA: TGTGCCTGGAGTCTAGGCTGGGGGGGTAACCAAGACACCCAGTAC. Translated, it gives CAWSLGWGGNQDTQY. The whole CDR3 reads CAWSLGWGGNQDTQYF.

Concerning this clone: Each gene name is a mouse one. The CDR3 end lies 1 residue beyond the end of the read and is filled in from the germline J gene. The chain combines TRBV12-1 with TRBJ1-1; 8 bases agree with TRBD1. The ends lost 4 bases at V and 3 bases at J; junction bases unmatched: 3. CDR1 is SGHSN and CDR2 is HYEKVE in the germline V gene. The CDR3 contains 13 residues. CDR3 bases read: TGTGCCAGCTCCCCACAGGGGGACACAGAAGTCTTC. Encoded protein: CASSPQGDTEVF. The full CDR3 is CASSPQGDTEVFF.

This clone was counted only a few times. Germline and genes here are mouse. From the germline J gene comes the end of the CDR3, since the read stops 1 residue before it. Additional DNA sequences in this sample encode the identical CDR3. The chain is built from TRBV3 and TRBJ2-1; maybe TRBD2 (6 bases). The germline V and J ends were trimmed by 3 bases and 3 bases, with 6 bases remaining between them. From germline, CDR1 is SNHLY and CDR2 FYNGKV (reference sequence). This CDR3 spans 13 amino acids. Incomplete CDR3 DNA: TGTGCCAGCAGCTTCTGGGGCTATGCTGAGCAGTTC. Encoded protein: CASSFWGYAEQF. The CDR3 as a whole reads CASSFWGYAEQFF.